One sample yielded the 27 T cell receptor beta chains listed below, sequenced in a study of CD8 T cells in ankylosing spondylitis. TCRdb fed the 5' RACE reads into MiXCR, producing one record per CDR3 protein. The sample includes more than 200,000 distinct CDR3 sequences, 20% to 30% of them seen just once. What was sequenced was blood, either unsorted or a sorted T cell fraction (not recorded which). The receptors were gathered from a male donor with ankylosing spondylitis or in good health (not recorded which).

On this clonotype: At one boundary the junction diverges from the germline segment, which might be a read error. The rearrangement joins TRBV12-3 or TRBV12-4 to TRBJ2-2, with 7 bases aligning to TRBD1. The CDR3 is 15 amino acids. CDR3 in amino acids: CASSPDRRNTGELCF. For the CDR3, the DNA is TGTGCCAGCAGTCCGGACAGGAGGAACACCGGGGAGCTGTGTTTT.

This clonotype turned up a few times. The V call is TRBV20-1, the J call TRBJ1-5, with a weak D call TRBD1 (5 bases). The CDR3 loop spans 19 amino acids. V shed 3 bases and J shed 0 bases, with 24 bases lying between them. Germline CDR1 is DFQATT and CDR2 is SNEGSKA (reference sequence). CDR3 sequence reads: CSARGVAADPKISNQPQHF. The DNA of the CDR3 is TGCAGTGCTAGGGGGGTGGCAGCCGACCCAAAAATTAGCAATCAGCCCCAGCATTTT.

This clonotype has ten or more counts. V usage is TRBV5-1 and J usage is TRBJ2-1; 10 bases line up with TRBD1. The CDR3 loop spans 16 amino acids. Germline V gives CDR1 SGHRS, CDR2 YFSETQ. V shed 4 bases, J shed 2 bases, and the junction held 6 bases outside the gene matches. The CDR3 sequence: CASSPGTGETYNEQFF. CDR3 sequence (DNA): TGCGCCAGCAGCCCAGGGACAGGGGAGACCTACAATGAGCAGTTCTTC.

This clonotype was seen at least ten times. The V gene is TRBV27, the J gene TRBJ2-1, with 10 bases matching TRBD2. The trim removed 6 bases at V and 6 bases at J, leaving 2 bases unmatched. Germline V gene sequence: CDR1 MNHEY, CDR2 SMNVEV (reference sequence). This CDR3 is 13 amino acids long. The CDR3 region is CASSRLAGNEQFF. CDR3 bases: TGTGCCAGCAGCAGACTAGCGGGCAATGAGCAGTTCTTC.

In this sample, this clonotype turned up a few times. The chain couples TRBV12-3 or TRBV12-4 to TRBJ1-2; no reliable D call. V was cut by 3 bases and J by 1 base, with 0 bases left in between. CDR3 size: 11 residues. DNA of the CDR3: TGTGCCAGCAGTTTTAACTATGGCTACACCTTC. This sequence encodes CASSFNYGYTF.

This clonotype was detected ten times or more. The chain carries TRBV20-1 and TRBJ1-6; maybe TRBD1 (6 bases). Per the germline V gene, CDR1 is DFQATT and CDR2 is SNEGSKA (reference sequence). V lost 5 bases and J lost 7, with 15 bases in between. The CDR3 has 14 residues. CDR3 loop: CSASLGTRNSPLHF. The CDR3 DNA sequence: TGCAGTGCTTCGCTTGGGACAAGGAATTCACCCCTCCACTTT.

The gene calls are TRBV29-1 and TRBJ1-1; TRBD1 matches 9 bases. V shed 7 bases and J 10 bases; nucleotides not matched to a gene: 10. This CDR3 comprises 12 residues. The germline V gene has CDR1 SQVTM and CDR2 ANQGSEA. CDR3 protein: CSAVGQGLLAFF. CDR3 nucleotides: TGCAGCGCCGTAGGACAGGGGCTCTTAGCTTTCTTT.

V is TRBV10-3 and J is TRBJ2-2; TRBD1 matches at 10 bases. The CDR3 runs to 16 residues. Trimming at V came to 5 bases and at J to 4 bases, leaving 7 bases not matched to a gene. Germline CDR1 reads ENHRY; CDR2 reads SYGVKD. Here the CDR3 reads CAISNRDRGATGELFF. CDR3 DNA sequence: TGTGCCATCAGTAACCGGGACAGGGGTGCCACCGGGGAGCTGTTTTTT.

This sequence joins TRBV3-1 and TRBJ2-1, with a tentative D call TRBD2 (6 bases). The CDR3 consists of 13 residues. Germline lookup yields CDR1 LGHDT and CDR2 YNNKEL (reference sequence). V was trimmed by 2 bases and J by 9 bases, leaving 11 bases between them. The CDR3 here is CASSQWEAPEQFF. The CDR3, as DNA: TGTGCCAGCAGCCAATGGGAGGCGCCTGAGCAGTTCTTC.

This sequence joins TRBV12-3 or TRBV12-4 and TRBJ2-1, with a possible D match to TRBD1 (5 bases). The CDR3 loop spans 14 amino acids. The V gene lost 3 bases and the J gene lost 2 bases, with 8 bases spanning the gap. The CDR3 nucleotides read TGTGCCAGCAGTTTGCAGGGTCCCTACAATGAGCAGTTCTTC. This codes for CASSLQGPYNEQFF.

This clonotype was seen many times. The chain links TRBV20-1 to TRBJ2-4; maybe TRBD1 (5 bases). The CDR3 is 15 amino acids. Trimming removed 3 bases from V and 3 bases from J, with 15 bases in between. The germline gives CDR1 DFQATT, CDR2 SNEGSKA (reference sequence). CDR3 in DNA: TGCAGTGCTAGTTTGGGCCCCCAGGGCAAAAACATTCAGTACTTC. This sequence encodes CSASLGPQGKNIQYF.

This clonotype has more than one count but fewer than ten. The chain has TRBV7-2 and TRBJ2-4; TRBD1 matches 7 bases. The ends lost 4 bases at V and 6 bases at J; junction bases unmatched: 3. Germline values: CDR1 SGHTA, CDR2 FQGNSA. The CDR3 contains 13 residues. CDR3 coding DNA: TGTGCCAGCAGCTCGACAGGGTCAAACATTCAGTACTTC. It translates to CASSSTGSNIQYF.

This clonotype was seen only a few times. The genes are TRBV3-1 and TRBJ2-5; maybe TRBD2 (5 bases). Trimming removed 4 bases at V and 3 bases at J, with 12 bases between. Germline V lookup: CDR1 LGHDT, CDR2 YNNKEL (reference sequence). CDR3 length: 14 residues. The CDR3 DNA follows: TGTGCCAGCAGCCCCTCGGACGGGGAAGAGACCCAGTACTTC. It yields the protein CASSPSDGEETQYF.

This chain links TRBV10-3 with TRBJ2-6; 9 nucleotides line up with TRBD1. Germline V gene sequence: CDR1 ENHRY, CDR2 SYGVKD. The ends lost 4 bases at V and 2 bases at J; junction bases unmatched: 6. This CDR3 contains 17 residues. The CDR3: CAISVGTGGAGANVLTF. The CDR3 nucleotides are TGTGCCATCAGTGTGGGTACAGGGGGCGCTGGGGCCAACGTCCTGACTTTC.

The chain joins TRBV20-1 to TRBJ2-7; D possibly uses TRBD1 or TRBD2 (5 bases each). Deletions cut 6 bases from V and 3 bases from J, with 9 bases between. Germline V gives CDR1 DFQATT, CDR2 SNEGSKA (reference sequence). The CDR3 runs to 11 residues. CDR3 sequence reads: CSAGVLYEQYF. The DNA of the CDR3 is TGCAGTGCGGGGGTCCTCTACGAGCAGTACTTC.

This chain connects TRBV6-1 to TRBJ1-1, with D tentatively TRBD1 (6 bases). CDR3 size: 16 residues. CDR1 MNHNS and CDR2 SASEGT come from the germline V gene. V was cut by 4 bases and J by 0 bases, with 15 bases left in between. The CDR3 DNA sequence: TGTGCCAGCAGTGGTAAGGGGGGCCTCATGAACACTGAAGCTTTCTTT. The encoded protein is CASSGKGGLMNTEAFF.

The chain links TRBV6-1 to TRBJ2-3; tentatively, D is TRBD2 (6 bases). Trimming shortened V by 8 bases and J by 2 bases, and 14 bases separated the two germline ends. The CDR3 runs 14 residues. CDR1 and CDR2 (germline): MNHNS, SASEGT. CDR3 DNA: TGTGCCAGCGGGAGGACTTCCGCCACAGATACGCAGTATTTT. Amino acids: CASGRTSATDTQYF.

In its sample, this clonotype was seen many times. V and J are TRBV3-1 and TRBJ2-1, with 12 bases that match TRBD2. The germline V gene encodes CDR1 LGHDT and CDR2 YNNKEL (reference sequence). The CDR3 sequence is 19 residues long. J lost 0 bases, V lost 1 base, and 7 bases had no gene match. CDR3: CASSQGRLAGGSSYNEQFF. The CDR3 DNA follows: TGTGCCAGCAGCCAAGGTAGGCTAGCGGGGGGGAGCTCCTACAATGAGCAGTTCTTC.

This clonotype was seen ten or more times. This rearrangement joins TRBV10-2 to TRBJ2-5; D ambiguous. The ends were cut back, 3 bases at V and 7 bases at J, with 6 bases in the middle. CDR1 WSHSY and CDR2 SAAADI come from the germline V gene. The CDR3 is made up of 11 amino acids. The CDR3 bases are TGCGCCAGCAGTGATTGGGGGACCCAGTACTTC. Translation: CASSDWGTQYF.

There are many counts of this clonotype. V gene TRBV29-1 combines with J gene TRBJ2-3; 9 bases are a match to TRBD1. The CDR3 length is 14 residues. Germline values: CDR1 SQVTM, CDR2 ANQGSEA. Trimming removed 6 bases from V and 6 bases from J; junction bases left unmatched: 10. The CDR3, as DNA: TGCAGCGTCCCACCACAGGGGGCGTCGGATACGCAGTATTTT. This encodes CSVPPQGASDTQYF.

The chain carries TRBV24-1 and TRBJ1-1; D unclear. Trimming stripped 5 bases from V and 1 base from J, with 7 bases between. Per the germline V gene, CDR1 is KGHDR and CDR2 is SFDVKD. The CDR3 spans 13 residues. CDR3 sequence reads: CATSVAGNTEAFF. CDR3 DNA: TGTGCCACCAGTGTGGCAGGGAACACTGAAGCTTTCTTT.

This clonotype was observed a handful of times. V and J are TRBV6-1 and TRBJ2-3; D tentatively reads TRBD1 or TRBD2 (5 bases each). The CDR3 consists of 14 residues. The germline CDR1 and CDR2 sequences are MNHNS and SASEGT. Trimming pared 6 bases from V and 5 bases from J, leaving 15 bases between. The CDR3 DNA follows: TGTGCCAGCAGCCAGTTGAGAGGGGTAGATACGCAGTATTTT. This encodes CASSQLRGVDTQYF.

This clonotype was detected a few times. This chain joins TRBV5-4 and TRBJ2-1; possibly TRBD1 for D (6 bases). The CDR3 runs 14 residues. V was trimmed by 3 bases and J by 8 bases, leaving 15 bases between them. Per the germline V gene, CDR1 is SGHNT and CDR2 is YYREEE (reference sequence). The CDR3 DNA follows: TGTGCCAGCAGCTCCAAGACAGGACCCCATGAGCAGTTCTTC. Protein product: CASSSKTGPHEQFF.

This clonotype has a handful of counts. The chain has TRBV14 and TRBJ1-2; D not resolved. The CDR3 consists of 13 residues. Trimming left V 1 base short and J 5 bases short, with 8 bases between. Germline CDR1 reads SGHDN; CDR2 reads FVKESK. The DNA for the CDR3 is TGTGCCAGCAGCCAAGTATTTGGTTATGGCTACACCTTC. This translates into CASSQVFGYGYTF.

This clonotype occurred many times. The chain links TRBV29-1 to TRBJ2-4, with 10 bases identical to TRBD1. Trimming cost V 6 bases and J 7 bases; bases outside gene matches: 9. The CDR3 spans 14 residues. Germline CDR1 and CDR2: SQVTM and ANQGSEA. The CDR3: CSVNSGQGRNIQYF. The DNA of the CDR3 is TGCAGCGTGAACTCGGGACAGGGGCGGAACATTCAGTACTTC.

In its sample, this clonotype was seen many times. The V gene is TRBV2, the J gene TRBJ2-2; weak D call: TRBD1 (6 bases). This CDR3 comprises 15 residues. V was clipped by 5 bases and J by 0 bases, with 10 bases between them. From germline, CDR1 is SNHLY and CDR2 FYNNEI. The DNA for the CDR3 is TGTGCCAGCAGTACTAGGACAGCGAACACCGGGGAGCTGTTTTTT. Its protein product is CASSTRTANTGELFF.

In DNA, the CDR3 is TGCAGCGTTGAAGCCAGGACAGGGTTCGGGGCTTTCTTT. Translation gives CSVEARTGFGAFF. The chain carries TRBV29-1 and TRBJ1-1, with 8 bases lining up with TRBD1. The CDR3 totals 13 residues. The germline CDR1 and CDR2 sequences are SQVTM and ANQGSEA. J gave up 11 bases and V 1 base, and 9 bases lay outside the gene matches.